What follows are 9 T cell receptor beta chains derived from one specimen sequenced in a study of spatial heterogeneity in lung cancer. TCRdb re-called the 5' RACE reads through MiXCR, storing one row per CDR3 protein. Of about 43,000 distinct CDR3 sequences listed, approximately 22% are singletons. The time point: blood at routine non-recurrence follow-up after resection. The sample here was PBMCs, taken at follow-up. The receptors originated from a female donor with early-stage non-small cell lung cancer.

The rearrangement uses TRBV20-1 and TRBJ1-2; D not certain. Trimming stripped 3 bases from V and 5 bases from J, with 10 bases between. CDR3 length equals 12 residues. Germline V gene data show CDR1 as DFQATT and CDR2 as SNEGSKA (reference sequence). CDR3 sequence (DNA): TGCAGTGCTAGTGAGGCCAGTTATGGCTACACCTTC. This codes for CSASEASYGYTF.

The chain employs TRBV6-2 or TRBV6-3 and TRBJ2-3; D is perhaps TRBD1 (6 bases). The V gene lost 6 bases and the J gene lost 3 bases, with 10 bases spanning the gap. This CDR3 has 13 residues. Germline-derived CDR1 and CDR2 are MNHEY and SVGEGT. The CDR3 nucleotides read TGTGCCAGCAGACGGCAGGGGACAGATACGCAGTATTTT. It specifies CASRRQGTDTQYF.

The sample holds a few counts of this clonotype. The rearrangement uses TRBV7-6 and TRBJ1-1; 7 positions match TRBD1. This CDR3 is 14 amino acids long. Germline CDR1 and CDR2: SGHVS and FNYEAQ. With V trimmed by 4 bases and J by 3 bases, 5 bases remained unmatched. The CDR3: CASSSTGAYTEAFF. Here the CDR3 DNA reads TGTGCCAGCAGCTCCACAGGGGCGTACACTGAAGCTTTCTTT.

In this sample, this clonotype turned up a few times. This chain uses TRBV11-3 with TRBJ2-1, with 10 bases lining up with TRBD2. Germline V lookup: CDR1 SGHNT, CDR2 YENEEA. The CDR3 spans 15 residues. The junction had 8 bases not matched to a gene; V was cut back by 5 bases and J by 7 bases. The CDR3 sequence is CASSVSSGRRNEQFF. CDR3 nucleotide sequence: TGTGCCAGCAGCGTCTCTAGCGGGAGAAGAAATGAGCAGTTCTTC.

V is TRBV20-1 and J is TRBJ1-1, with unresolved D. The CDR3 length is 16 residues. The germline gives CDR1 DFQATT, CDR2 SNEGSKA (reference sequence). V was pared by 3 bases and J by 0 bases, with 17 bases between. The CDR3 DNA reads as TGCAGTGCTAGCTTCCCCGGCGGTCACCTGAACACTGAAGCTTTCTTT. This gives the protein CSASFPGGHLNTEAFF.

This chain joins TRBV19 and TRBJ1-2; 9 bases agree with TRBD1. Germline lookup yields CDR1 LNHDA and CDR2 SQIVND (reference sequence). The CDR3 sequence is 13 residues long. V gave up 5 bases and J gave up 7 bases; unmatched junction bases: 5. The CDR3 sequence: CASSPRDRAGYTF. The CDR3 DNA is TGTGCCAGTAGTCCCCGGGACAGGGCTGGCTACACCTTC.

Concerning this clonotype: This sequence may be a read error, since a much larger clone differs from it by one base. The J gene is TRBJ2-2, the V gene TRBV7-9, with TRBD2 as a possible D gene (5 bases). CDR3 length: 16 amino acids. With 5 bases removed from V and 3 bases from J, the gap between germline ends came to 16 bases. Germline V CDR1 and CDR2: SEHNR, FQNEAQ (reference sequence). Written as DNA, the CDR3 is TGTGCCAGCAGCCGGGCGGCTAGCCCGTACACCGGGGAGCTGTTTTTT. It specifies CASSRAASPYTGELFF.

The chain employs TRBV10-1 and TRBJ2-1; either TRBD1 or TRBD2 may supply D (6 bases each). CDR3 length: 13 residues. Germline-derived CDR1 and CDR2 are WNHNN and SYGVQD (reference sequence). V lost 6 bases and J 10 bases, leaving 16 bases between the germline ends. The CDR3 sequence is CASSANRGTEQFF. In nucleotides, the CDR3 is TGCGCCAGCAGCGCGAACCGGGGGACAGAGCAGTTCTTC.

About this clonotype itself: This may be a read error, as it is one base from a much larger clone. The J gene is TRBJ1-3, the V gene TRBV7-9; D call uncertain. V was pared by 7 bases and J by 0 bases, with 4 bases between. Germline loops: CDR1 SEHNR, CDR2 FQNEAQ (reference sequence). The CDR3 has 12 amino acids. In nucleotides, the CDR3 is TGTGCCAGCACCACCTCTGGAAACACCATATATTTT. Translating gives CASTTSGNTIYF.